The rows below give T cell receptor beta chains drawn from one sample of a study of beta chain features in type 1 diabetes. Data came from immunoSEQ multiplex PCR; TCRdb stores just in-frame clones and leaves some out. The sample has roughly 400,000 clones, 14% seen once. Input material: naive CD4+ T cells from blood. The receptors come from a man aged 25 to 40 in good health. CDR3s include the opening cysteine and the closing phenylalanine or tryptophan. A D gene is named only where the DNA matches it firmly. Clone size is shown for a subset of rows, as once, few, many or a class of expanded clone.

J gene: TRBJ2-5; clone size: few; V gene: TRBV5-1; D gene: TRBD1; CDR3 length: 14; CDR3 DNA: TGCGCCAGCAGCTTAGGGACAGCTCAAGAGACCCAGTACTTC; CDR3 protein: CASSLGTAQETQYF
J gene: TRBJ2-2; clone size: few; V gene: TRBV7-2; D gene: TRBD2; CDR3 length: 14; CDR3 DNA: TGTGCCAGCAGCCAGACTAGCGGAGCTAGGGAGCTGTTTTTT; CDR3 protein: CASSQTSGARELFF
J gene: TRBJ2-3; clone size: few; V gene: TRBV5-1; D gene: TRBD1; CDR3 length: 15; CDR3 DNA: TGCGCCAGCAGCCCGGGACAGGCGAGCACAGATACGCAGTATTTT; CDR3 protein: CASSPGQASTDTQYF
J gene: TRBJ2-1; clone size: few; V gene: TRBV7-2; D gene: TRBD2; CDR3 length: 16; CDR3 DNA: TGTGCCAGCAGCAAAAGCGGAACTAGCGGGTTTCAAGAGCAGTTCTTC; CDR3 protein: CASSKSGTSGFQEQFF
J gene: TRBJ1-2; clone size: few; V gene: TRBV7-2; D gene: NA; CDR3 length: 12; CDR3 DNA: TGTGCCAGCAGCAGGGTTGGAAAAGGCTACACCTTC; CDR3 protein: CASSRVGKGYTF
J gene: TRBJ1-2; clone size: few; V gene: TRBV9; D gene: TRBD1; CDR3 length: 13; CDR3 DNA: TGTGCCAGCACCGGACAGGCTAACTATGGCTACACCTTC; CDR3 protein: CASTGQANYGYTF
J gene: TRBJ2-6; clone size: NA; V gene: TRBV5-1; D gene: TRBD1; CDR3 length: 18; CDR3 DNA: TGCGCCAGCAGCTTGGTCCGGGACAGCCCGCTCGGGGCCAACGTCCTGACTTTC; CDR3 protein: CASSLVRDSPLGANVLTF
J gene: TRBJ2-3; clone size: few; V gene: TRBV6-5; D gene: NA; CDR3 length: 16; CDR3 DNA: TGTGCCAGCAGTTACTCGACGGGGGGCAGCACAGATACGCAGTATTTT; CDR3 protein: CASSYSTGGSTDTQYF
J gene: TRBJ1-2; clone size: NA; V gene: TRBV30; D gene: NA; CDR3 length: 14; CDR3 DNA: TGTGCCTGGACCAGGGATAGTGTTGGCTATGGCTACACCTTC; CDR3 protein: CAWTRDSVGYGYTF
J gene: TRBJ1-2; clone size: NA; V gene: TRBV7-9; D gene: NA; CDR3 length: 14; CDR3 DNA: TGTGCCAGCAGCTTAGCTCAGGGACGTAATGGCTACACCTTC; CDR3 protein: CASSLAQGRNGYTF
J gene: TRBJ2-3; clone size: few; V gene: TRBV5-6; D gene: NA; CDR3 length: 16; CDR3 DNA: TGTGCCAGCAGTTCGCTGCCCCGGGGGAGCACAGATACGCAGTATTTT; CDR3 protein: CASSSLPRGSTDTQYF
J gene: TRBJ2-6; clone size: NA; V gene: TRBV29-1; D gene: NA; CDR3 length: 14; CDR3 DNA: TGCAGCGGCGCGACAGTCTCTGGGGCCAACGTCCTGACTTTC; CDR3 protein: CSGATVSGANVLTF
J gene: TRBJ2-3; clone size: NA; V gene: TRBV6-5; D gene: NA; CDR3 length: 16; CDR3 DNA: TGTGCCAGCAGTTACTCGGCCGGAGGGGCGCAAGATACGCAGTATTTT; CDR3 protein: CASSYSAGGAQDTQYF
J gene: TRBJ2-7; clone size: few; V gene: TRBV7-4; D gene: NA; CDR3 length: 15; CDR3 DNA: TGTGCCAGCAGCTTACTCGGGTACCTGTCCTACGAGCAGTACTTC; CDR3 protein: CASSLLGYLSYEQYF
J gene: TRBJ2-4; clone size: few; V gene: TRBV7-2; D gene: TRBD1; CDR3 length: 15; CDR3 DNA: TGTGCCAGCAGCCCAACGGACAGGGCCAAAAACATTCAGTACTTC; CDR3 protein: CASSPTDRAKNIQYF
J gene: TRBJ2-1; clone size: few; V gene: TRBV18; D gene: TRBD2; CDR3 length: 14; CDR3 DNA: TGTGCCAGCTCACCGCTAGCGGGAGTTGGTGAGCAGTTCTTC; CDR3 protein: CASSPLAGVGEQFF
J gene: TRBJ2-1; clone size: few; V gene: TRBV9; D gene: TRBD2; CDR3 length: 16; CDR3 DNA: TGTGCCAGCAGCGTAGTGGGCCTAGCGGGAGTTAGTGAGCAGTTCTTC; CDR3 protein: CASSVVGLAGVSEQFF
J gene: TRBJ2-5; clone size: NA; V gene: TRBV6-6; D gene: NA; CDR3 length: 12; CDR3 DNA: TGTGCCAGCACGGACAGACAAGAGACCCAGTACTTC; CDR3 protein: CASTDRQETQYF
J gene: TRBJ2-1; clone size: NA; V gene: TRBV9; D gene: TRBD2; CDR3 length: 15; CDR3 DNA: TGTGCCAGCAGCGTAGGGGTGACTAGCGGGAATGAGCAGTTCTTC; CDR3 protein: CASSVGVTSGNEQFF
J gene: TRBJ1-6; clone size: many; V gene: TRBV23-1; D gene: TRBD1; CDR3 length: 14; CDR3 DNA: TGCGCCAGCAGTCGAGACAGGGGTAATTCACCCCTCCACTTT; CDR3 protein: CASSRDRGNSPLHF
J gene: TRBJ2-7; clone size: few; V gene: TRBV2; D gene: NA; CDR3 length: 15; CDR3 DNA: TGTGCCAGCAGTGGGGTCCGGGACGGAAGTTACGAGCAGTACTTC; CDR3 protein: CASSGVRDGSYEQYF
J gene: TRBJ1-1; clone size: NA; V gene: TRBV30; D gene: NA; CDR3 length: 13; CDR3 DNA: TGTGCCTGGAGTGGACAGAGGAACACTGAAGCTTTCTTT; CDR3 protein: CAWSGQRNTEAFF
J gene: TRBJ2-5; clone size: NA; V gene: TRBV7-2; D gene: TRBD2; CDR3 length: 14; CDR3 DNA: TGTGCCAGCAGCTGGGGGACTAGGTCCGAGACCCAGTACTTC; CDR3 protein: CASSWGTRSETQYF
J gene: TRBJ1-1; clone size: NA; V gene: TRBV25-1; D gene: TRBD1; CDR3 length: 15; CDR3 DNA: TGTGCCAGCAGTGAATATAACAGCGACAGGGCTGAAGCTTTCTTT; CDR3 protein: CASSEYNSDRAEAFF
J gene: TRBJ1-2; clone size: NA; V gene: TRBV19; D gene: TRBD1; CDR3 length: 14; CDR3 DNA: TGTGCCAGTAGTACCGAGGACAGGAACTATGGCTACACCTTC; CDR3 protein: CASSTEDRNYGYTF
J gene: TRBJ2-5; clone size: NA; V gene: TRBV9; D gene: TRBD2; CDR3 length: 14; CDR3 DNA: TGTGCCAGCAGCGTCGCGGGAGATTCGGGGACCCAGTACTTC; CDR3 protein: CASSVAGDSGTQYF
J gene: TRBJ2-5; clone size: NA; V gene: TRBV15; D gene: NA; CDR3 length: 14; CDR3 DNA: TGTGCCACCAGCAGAGATCCTGGTCAAGAGACCCAGTACTTC; CDR3 protein: CATSRDPGQETQYF
J gene: TRBJ2-1; clone size: NA; V gene: TRBV6-5; D gene: TRBD1; CDR3 length: 14; CDR3 DNA: TGTGCCAGCAGCCTTGGACAGGGTGTATATGAGCAGTTCTTC; CDR3 protein: CASSLGQGVYEQFF
J gene: TRBJ2-7; clone size: few; V gene: TRBV19; D gene: NA; CDR3 length: 12; CDR3 DNA: TGTGCCAGTAGTATCTTACGCGGTGAGCAGTACTTC; CDR3 protein: CASSILRGEQYF
J gene: TRBJ1-1; clone size: NA; V gene: TRBV4-1; D gene: NA; CDR3 length: 14; CDR3 DNA: TGCGCCAGCAGCCAAGGGTCAGGTCTTACTGAAGCTTTCTTT; CDR3 protein: CASSQGSGLTEAFF
J gene: TRBJ2-7; clone size: NA; V gene: TRBV6-6; D gene: NA; CDR3 length: 12; CDR3 DNA: TGTGCCAGCAGTTACTGGAAAGGCGAGCAGTACTTC; CDR3 protein: CASSYWKGEQYF
J gene: TRBJ2-4; clone size: NA; V gene: TRBV28; D gene: NA; CDR3 length: 14; CDR3 DNA: TGTGCCAGCATGCGAGGGGGGACCAAAAACATTCAGTACTTC; CDR3 protein: CASMRGGTKNIQYF
J gene: TRBJ2-7; clone size: few; V gene: TRBV7-2; D gene: TRBD2; CDR3 length: 15; CDR3 DNA: TGTGCCAGCAGCTCAAGGACTAGCGGGGCCTACGAGCAGTACTTC; CDR3 protein: CASSSRTSGAYEQYF
J gene: TRBJ2-3; clone size: NA; V gene: TRBV5-4; D gene: NA; CDR3 length: 14; CDR3 DNA: TGTGCCAGCAGCCCGTTAGCGGAAACAGATACGCAGTATTTT; CDR3 protein: CASSPLAETDTQYF
J gene: TRBJ2-3; clone size: NA; V gene: TRBV27; D gene: NA; CDR3 length: 14; CDR3 DNA: TGTGCCTCTTCGGGGATACTGAATGGAGATACGCAGTATTTT; CDR3 protein: CASSGILNGDTQYF
J gene: TRBJ2-1; clone size: few; V gene: TRBV7-2; D gene: NA; CDR3 length: 13; CDR3 DNA: TGTGCCAGCAGCTTAGGCCGCGGACCTTTGCAGTTCTTC; CDR3 protein: CASSLGRGPLQFF
J gene: TRBJ2-3; clone size: NA; V gene: TRBV19; D gene: TRBD2; CDR3 length: 15; CDR3 DNA: TGTGCCAGTAGTGTGACTAGCGGGATGAGGGATACGCAGTATTTT; CDR3 protein: CASSVTSGMRDTQYF
J gene: TRBJ1-2; clone size: few; V gene: TRBV2; D gene: NA; CDR3 length: 13; CDR3 DNA: TGTGCCAGCAGGTGGGAGACCTTCTATGGCTACACCTTC; CDR3 protein: CASRWETFYGYTF
J gene: TRBJ1-1; clone size: few; V gene: TRBV25-1; D gene: TRBD1; CDR3 length: 16; CDR3 DNA: TGTGCCAGCAGTGATCCCCAGGGGGGAGTGTCGACTGAAGCTTTCTTT; CDR3 protein: CASSDPQGGVSTEAFF
J gene: TRBJ2-7; clone size: few; V gene: TRBV29-1; D gene: NA; CDR3 length: 11; CDR3 DNA: TGCAGCGTTGTTATGGTTGGCGAGCAGTACTTC; CDR3 protein: CSVVMVGEQYF
J gene: TRBJ2-7; clone size: few; V gene: TRBV6-5; D gene: NA; CDR3 length: 16; CDR3 DNA: TGTGCCAGCAGTTACAGCCGGGGAAGGCTTTCCTACGAGCAGTACTTC; CDR3 protein: CASSYSRGRLSYEQYF
J gene: TRBJ2-3; clone size: NA; V gene: TRBV4-3; D gene: NA; CDR3 length: 16; CDR3 DNA: TGCGCCAGCAGCCAAGATTTGGCGGGGGCAGGGGATACGCAGTATTTT; CDR3 protein: CASSQDLAGAGDTQYF
J gene: TRBJ2-4; clone size: NA; V gene: TRBV9; D gene: NA; CDR3 length: 12; CDR3 DNA: TGTGCCAGCTGGCTGGCCAAAAACATTCAGTACTTC; CDR3 protein: CASWLAKNIQYF
J gene: TRBJ2-3; clone size: few; V gene: TRBV29-1; D gene: NA; CDR3 length: 16; CDR3 DNA: TGCAGCGGCAGGGATGGGACTGAGATTAGCACAGATACGCAGTATTTT; CDR3 protein: CSGRDGTEISTDTQYF
J gene: TRBJ2-1; clone size: few; V gene: TRBV14; D gene: TRBD2; CDR3 length: 18; CDR3 DNA: TGTGCCAGCAGCCAAGATTCCCTAGCGGGAGGGCCGAGGAATGAGCAGTTCTTC; CDR3 protein: CASSQDSLAGGPRNEQFF
J gene: TRBJ1-2; clone size: few; V gene: TRBV15; D gene: TRBD1; CDR3 length: 16; CDR3 DNA: TGTGCCACCAGCAAAGAAACAGGGGGCTTTTACTATGGCTACACCTTC; CDR3 protein: CATSKETGGFYYGYTF
J gene: TRBJ2-3; clone size: few; V gene: TRBV9; D gene: NA; CDR3 length: 14; CDR3 DNA: TGTGCCAGCAGCGTAGCTACGTTGGGTGATACGCAGTATTTT; CDR3 protein: CASSVATLGDTQYF
J gene: TRBJ2-3; clone size: NA; V gene: TRBV6-6; D gene: TRBD2; CDR3 length: 14; CDR3 DNA: TGTGCCACAAGGCCGGGACTAGCATCAGATACGCAGTATTTT; CDR3 protein: CATRPGLASDTQYF